This entry is about one T cell receptor (beta chain). No antigen is known for it. Researchers amplified the TCR beta CDR3 regions from RNA transcripts. First-round RT-PCR of the TCR CDR3 relied on the HTBI primer set. TCRdb re-called the multiplex PCR reads with MiXCR, one entry per CDR3 protein. The table records some 500,000 distinct CDR3 sequences, roughly 14% of them present only once. These data come from a study of T cells in Graves' hyperthyroidism and ophthalmopathy. The study's findings and limits: Ophthalmopathy was model-predicted a median approximately six months pre-onset. Clonotypes that were expanded in thyroid above 0.001 mostly appeared in blood too.

Over 18 months, lack of ophthalmopathy progression marked Graves' hyperthyroidism as stable. From germline, CDR1 is SGHTA and CDR2 FQGNSA. This CDR3 comprises 16 residues. Trimming shortened V by 5 bases and J by 0 bases, and 14 bases separated the two germline ends. The sequence was collected from a woman aged 18-29 years with Graves' hyperthyroidism. Specimen: blood. This chain connects TRBV7-2 to TRBJ1-3, with D possibly TRBD1 on 5 matching bases. CDR3 bases: TGTGCCAGCAGCCCCGGGACTGTTAGCTCTGGAAACACCATATATTTT. Translation gives CASSPGTVSSGNTIYF.